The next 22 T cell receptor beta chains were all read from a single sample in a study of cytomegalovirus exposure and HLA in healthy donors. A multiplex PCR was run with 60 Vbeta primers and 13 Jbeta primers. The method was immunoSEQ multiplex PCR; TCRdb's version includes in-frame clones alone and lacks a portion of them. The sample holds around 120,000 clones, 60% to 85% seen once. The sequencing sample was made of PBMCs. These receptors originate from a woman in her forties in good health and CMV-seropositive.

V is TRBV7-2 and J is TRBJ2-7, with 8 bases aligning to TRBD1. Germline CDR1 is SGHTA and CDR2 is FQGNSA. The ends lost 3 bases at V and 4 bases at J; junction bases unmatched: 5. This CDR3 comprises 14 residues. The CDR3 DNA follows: TGTGCCAGCAGCTTCGAACGGACAGGGTACGAGCAGTACTTC. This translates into CASSFERTGYEQYF.

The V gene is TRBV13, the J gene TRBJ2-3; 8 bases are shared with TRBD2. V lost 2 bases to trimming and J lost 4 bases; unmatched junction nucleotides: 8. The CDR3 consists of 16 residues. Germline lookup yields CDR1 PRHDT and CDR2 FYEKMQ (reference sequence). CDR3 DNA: TGTGCCAGCAGCTTAAGAGTAGCGGGGAGATCAGATACGCAGTATTTT. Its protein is CASSLRVAGRSDTQYF.

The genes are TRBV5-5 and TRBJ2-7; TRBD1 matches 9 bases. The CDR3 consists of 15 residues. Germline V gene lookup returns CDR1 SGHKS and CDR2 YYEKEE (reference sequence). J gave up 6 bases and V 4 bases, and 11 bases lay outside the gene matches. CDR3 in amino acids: CASSPAGTGSLEQYF. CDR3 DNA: TGTGCCAGCAGCCCCGCCGGGACAGGGTCCCTCGAGCAGTACTTC. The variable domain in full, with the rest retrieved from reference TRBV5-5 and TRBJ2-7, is DAGVTQSPTHLIKTRGQQVTLRCSPISGHKSVSWYQQVLGQGPQFIFQYYEKEERGRGNFPDRFSARQFPNYSSELNVNALLLGDSALYLCASSPAGTGSLEQYFGPGTRLTVT.

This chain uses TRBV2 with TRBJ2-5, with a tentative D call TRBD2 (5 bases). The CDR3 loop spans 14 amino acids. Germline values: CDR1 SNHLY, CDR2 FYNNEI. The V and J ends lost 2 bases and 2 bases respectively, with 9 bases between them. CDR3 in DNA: TGTGCCAGCAGTGAAACTAGATCTCAAGAGACCCAGTACTTC. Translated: CASSETRSQETQYF.

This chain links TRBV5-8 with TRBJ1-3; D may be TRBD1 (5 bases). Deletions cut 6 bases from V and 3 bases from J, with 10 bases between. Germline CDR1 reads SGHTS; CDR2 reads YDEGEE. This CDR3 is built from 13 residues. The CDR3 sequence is CASKTVNGNTIYF. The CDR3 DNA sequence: TGTGCCAGCAAGACAGTTAATGGAAACACCATATATTTT. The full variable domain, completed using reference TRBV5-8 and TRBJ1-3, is EAGVTQSPTHLIKTRGQQATLRCSPISGHTSVYWYQQALGLGLQFLLWYDEGEERNRGNFPPRFSGRQFPNYSSELNVNALELEDSALYLCASKTVNGNTIYFGEGSWLTVV.

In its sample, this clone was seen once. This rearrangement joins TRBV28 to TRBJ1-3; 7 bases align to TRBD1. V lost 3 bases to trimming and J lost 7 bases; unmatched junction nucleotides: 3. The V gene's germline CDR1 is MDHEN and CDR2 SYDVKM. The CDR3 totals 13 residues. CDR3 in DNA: TGTGCCAGCAGTTTGGGACAGAGTAACACCATATATTTT. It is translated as CASSLGQSNTIYF.

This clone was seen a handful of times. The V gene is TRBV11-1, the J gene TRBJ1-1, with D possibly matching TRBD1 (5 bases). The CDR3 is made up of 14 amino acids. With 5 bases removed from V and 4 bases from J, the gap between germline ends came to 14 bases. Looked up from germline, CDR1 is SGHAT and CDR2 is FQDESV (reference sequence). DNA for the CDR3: TGTGCCAGCAGCCTTCGCAGGGTGGGCACTGAAGCTTTCTTT. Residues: CASSLRRVGTEAFF.

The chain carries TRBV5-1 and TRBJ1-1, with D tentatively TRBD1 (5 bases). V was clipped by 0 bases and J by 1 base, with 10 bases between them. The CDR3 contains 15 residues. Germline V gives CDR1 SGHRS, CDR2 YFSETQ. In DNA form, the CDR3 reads TGCGCCAGCAGCTTGGAGGCCAGGGCGAACACTGAAGCTTTCTTT. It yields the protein CASSLEARANTEAFF.

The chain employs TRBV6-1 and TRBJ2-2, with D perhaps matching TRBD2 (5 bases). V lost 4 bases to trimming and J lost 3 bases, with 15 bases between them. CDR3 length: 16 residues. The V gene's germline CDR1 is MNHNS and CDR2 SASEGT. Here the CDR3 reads CASSGKGGLYTGELFF. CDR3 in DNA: TGTGCCAGCAGTGGAAAGGGTGGACTGTACACCGGGGAGCTGTTTTTT.

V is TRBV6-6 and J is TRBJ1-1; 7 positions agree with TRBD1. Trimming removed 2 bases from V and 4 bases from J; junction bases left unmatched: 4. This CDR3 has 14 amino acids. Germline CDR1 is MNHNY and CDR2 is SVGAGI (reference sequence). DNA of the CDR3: TGTGCCAGCAGTTACGAGGGGGCGTCCACTGAAGCTTTCTTT. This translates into CASSYEGASTEAFF.

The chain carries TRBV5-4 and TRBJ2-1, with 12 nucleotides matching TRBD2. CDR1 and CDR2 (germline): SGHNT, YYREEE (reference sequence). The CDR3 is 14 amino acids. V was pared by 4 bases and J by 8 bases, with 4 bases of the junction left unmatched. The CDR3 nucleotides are TGTGCCAGCAGCCCGACTAGCGGGAGCCATGAGCAGTTCTTC. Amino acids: CASSPTSGSHEQFF.

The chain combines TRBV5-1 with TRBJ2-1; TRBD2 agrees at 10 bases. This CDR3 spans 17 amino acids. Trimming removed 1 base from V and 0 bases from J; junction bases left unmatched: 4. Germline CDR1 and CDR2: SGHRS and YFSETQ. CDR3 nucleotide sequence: TGCGCCAGCAGCTTGCTAGCGGGGGCTAGCTCCTACAATGAGCAGTTCTTC. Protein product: CASSLLAGASSYNEQFF.

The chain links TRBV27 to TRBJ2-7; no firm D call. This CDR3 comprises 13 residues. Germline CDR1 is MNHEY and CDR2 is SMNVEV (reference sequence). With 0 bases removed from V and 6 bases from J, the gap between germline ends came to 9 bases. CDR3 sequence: CASSLSTLREQYF. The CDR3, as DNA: TGTGCCAGCAGTTTATCCACCTTGCGCGAGCAGTACTTC.

Here the CDR3 DNA reads TGCGCCAGCAGCTTCCGGACAGACCAAGAGACCCAGTACTTC. Its protein is CASSFRTDQETQYF. This sequence joins TRBV5-1 and TRBJ2-5, with a weak D call TRBD1 (6 bases). The germline V gene encodes CDR1 SGHRS and CDR2 YFSETQ. V was clipped by 2 bases and J by 0 bases, with 8 bases between them. This CDR3 is built from 14 residues.

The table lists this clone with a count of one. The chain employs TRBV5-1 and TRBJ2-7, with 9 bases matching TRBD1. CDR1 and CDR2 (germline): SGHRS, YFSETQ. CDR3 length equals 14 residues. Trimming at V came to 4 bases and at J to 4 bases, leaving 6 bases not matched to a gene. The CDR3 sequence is CASSQDDRGYEQYF. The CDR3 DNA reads TGCGCCAGCAGCCAAGATGACAGGGGGTACGAGCAGTACTTC.

CDR3 sequence reads: CASSWGGGDNEKLFF. The CDR3, as DNA: TGTGCCAGCAGCTGGGGAGGGGGGGACAATGAAAAACTGTTTTTT. The chain has TRBV5-4 and TRBJ1-4; maybe TRBD1 (6 bases). V lost 3 bases and J 5 bases, leaving 14 bases between the germline ends. This CDR3 comprises 15 residues. The germline gives CDR1 SGHNT, CDR2 YYREEE (reference sequence).

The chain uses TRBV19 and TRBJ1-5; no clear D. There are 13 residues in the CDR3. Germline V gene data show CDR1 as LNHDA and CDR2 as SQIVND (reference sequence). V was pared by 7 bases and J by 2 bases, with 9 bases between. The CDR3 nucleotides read TGTGCCAGTACCACCGGTCGCAATCAGCCCCAGCATTTT. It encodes CASTTGRNQPQHF.

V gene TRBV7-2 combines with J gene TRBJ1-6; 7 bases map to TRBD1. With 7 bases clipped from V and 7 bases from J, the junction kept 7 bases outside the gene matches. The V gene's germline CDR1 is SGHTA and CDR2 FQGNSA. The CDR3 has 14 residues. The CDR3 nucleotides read TGTGCCAGCACCCGGGACAGTAGAAATTCACCCCTCCACTTT. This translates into CASTRDSRNSPLHF.

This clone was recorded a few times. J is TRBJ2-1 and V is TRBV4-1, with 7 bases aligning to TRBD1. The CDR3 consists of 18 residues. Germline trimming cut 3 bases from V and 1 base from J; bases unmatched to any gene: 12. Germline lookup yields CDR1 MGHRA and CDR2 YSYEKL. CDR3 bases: TGCGCCAGCAGCCACTACCCGACAGGGATCATTTCCTACAATGAGCAGTTCTTC. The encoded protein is CASSHYPTGIISYNEQFF.

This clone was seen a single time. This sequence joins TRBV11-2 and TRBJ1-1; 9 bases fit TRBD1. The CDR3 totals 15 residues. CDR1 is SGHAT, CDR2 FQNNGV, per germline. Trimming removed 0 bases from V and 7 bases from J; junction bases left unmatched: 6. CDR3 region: CASSLEPGQGSEAFF. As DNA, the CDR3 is TGTGCCAGCAGCTTAGAGCCGGGACAGGGAAGTGAAGCTTTCTTT.

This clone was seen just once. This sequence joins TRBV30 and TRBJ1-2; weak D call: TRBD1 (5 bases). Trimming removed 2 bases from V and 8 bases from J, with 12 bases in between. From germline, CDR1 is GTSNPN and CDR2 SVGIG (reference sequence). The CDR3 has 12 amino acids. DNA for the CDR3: TGTGCCTGGAGTCGGTGGGGGGAGGGCTACACCTTC. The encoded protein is CAWSRWGEGYTF. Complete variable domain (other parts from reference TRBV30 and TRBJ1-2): SQTIHQWPATLVQPVGSPLSLECTVEGTSNPNLYWYRQAAGRGLQLLFYSVGIGQISSEVPQNLSASRPQDRQFILSSKKLLLSDSGFYLCAWSRWGEGYTFGSGTRLTVV.

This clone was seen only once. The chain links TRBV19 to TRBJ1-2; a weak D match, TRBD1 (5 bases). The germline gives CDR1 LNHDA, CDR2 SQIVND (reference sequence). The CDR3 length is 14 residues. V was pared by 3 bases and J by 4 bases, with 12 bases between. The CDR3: CASSISQGSYGYTF. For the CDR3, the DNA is TGTGCCAGTAGTATCTCGCAGGGATCCTATGGCTACACCTTC.